The rows below give T cell receptor beta chains drawn from one sample of a study of OX40 agonist ivuxolimab in advanced cancers. Some clones are missing from TCRdb's copy, which holds only in-frame ones; the method was immunoSEQ multiplex PCR. The sample carries nearly 70,000 clones, about 85% recorded once. Sample: CD4+ or CD8+ T cells sorted from blood, taken in a trial of the OX40 agonist ivuxolimab. All receptors come from an adult with an advanced solid tumor such as melanoma, head and neck, liver or kidney cancer. Each CDR3 is given with its conserved first and last residue. The D gene is left open where the match is weak. Clone size is given for some rows only: seen once, a few or many times, or a class if the clone is expanded.

CDR3 DNA,CDR3 protein,J gene,D gene,V gene,clone size
TGTGCCACCAGCAGAGCTTTATACAGGGGTAATTCACCCCTCCACTTT,CATSRALYRGNSPLHF,TRBJ1-6,TRBD1,TRBV15,few
TGTGCCAGCAGCTTTACAGGGACCGACTATGGCTACACCTTC,CASSFTGTDYGYTF,TRBJ1-2,NA,TRBV4-2,NA
TGTGCCAGCAGTCAGCTTAGTGGGGCCAACGTCCTGACTTTC,CASSQLSGANVLTF,TRBJ2-6,NA,TRBV11-3,once
TGTGCCAGCAGCCCAGCCAGCGGGACAGGGTACGAGCAGTACTTC,CASSPASGTGYEQYF,TRBJ2-7,TRBD1,TRBV13,NA
TGTGCCAGTAAGAGGCGGGTAGGGGCCTACGAGCAGTACTTC,CASKRRVGAYEQYF,TRBJ2-7,NA,TRBV5-6,NA
TGTGCCAGCAGTAATCCGGCAACTAATGAAAAACTGTTTTTT,CASSNPATNEKLFF,TRBJ1-4,NA,TRBV28,NA
TGCGCCAGCAGCTTGCCGGTGGGACCGAGCTCCTACAATGAGCAGTTCTTC,CASSLPVGPSSYNEQFF,TRBJ2-1,NA,TRBV5-1,NA
TGTGCCAGCAGCTTAGCGGGGGGAGTCCGCGGGCAGTACTTC,CASSLAGGVRGQYF,TRBJ2-7,NA,TRBV7-8,NA
TGTGCCAGCAGCCTAACCGGACAAACAACTATTACCTTC,CASSLTGQTTITF,TRBJ1-2,NA,TRBV6-5,NA
TGTGCCAGCAGTTACTCGGGACACGAAGCTAACTATGGCTACACCTTC,CASSYSGHEANYGYTF,TRBJ1-2,NA,TRBV6-6,NA
TGTGCTAGCAGCTTACATAGCCAGATCCCTGCTGAGCAGTTCTTC,CASSLHSQIPAEQFF,TRBJ2-1,NA,TRBV7-7,NA
TGTGCCAGCAGTTCGCGATACCCCTACAATGAGCAGTTCTTC,CASSSRYPYNEQFF,TRBJ2-1,NA,TRBV27,NA
TGCGCCAGCAGCTTGACAGGTGGGGATGGCTACACCTTC,CASSLTGGDGYTF,TRBJ1-2,NA,TRBV5-1,NA
TGTGCCAGCAGGCCAGGGACAGGGGGTAATTCACCCCTCCACTTT,CASRPGTGGNSPLHF,TRBJ1-6,TRBD1,TRBV27,NA
TGTGCCAGCAGTTACTCTTCCGGGACAGCAACGTACTTC,CASSYSSGTATYF,TRBJ2-7,TRBD1,TRBV6-6,NA
TGTGCCAGCAGCTTATCAAGGGCGGGCCCCACTGAAGCTTTCTTT,CASSLSRAGPTEAFF,TRBJ1-1,NA,TRBV13,NA
TGCGCCACCGCCTGGGGGCAGGGAGGAACCCAGTACTTC,CATAWGQGGTQYF,TRBJ2-5,NA,TRBV10-2,NA
TGTGCCAGCAGCTCCACAGAGGAGGGTTACATTCAGTACTTC,CASSSTEEGYIQYF,TRBJ2-4,NA,TRBV7-9,NA
TGCGCCAGCAGCCAACGGGGACAGGGGGCTGACGAGCAGTACTTC,CASSQRGQGADEQYF,TRBJ2-7,TRBD1,TRBV23-1,NA
TGTGCCAGCAGTGAAGGTTGGGGGTACCAAGAGACCCAGTACTTC,CASSEGWGYQETQYF,TRBJ2-5,NA,TRBV25-1,NA
TGTGCCAGCAGCTTTGGACGTCACGGGACAGATACGCAGTATTTT,CASSFGRHGTDTQYF,TRBJ2-3,NA,TRBV11-3,NA
TGCGCCAGCAGCTTGGAGCAGGGGAGGAGTGGCTACACCTTC,CASSLEQGRSGYTF,TRBJ1-2,NA,TRBV5-1,NA
TGTGCCAGCAGCCAAGCGGCTAGCGGGGGCGTCCTGAGCTCCTACAATGAGCAGTTCTTC,CASSQAASGGVLSSYNEQFF,TRBJ2-1,TRBD2,TRBV4-2,NA
TGTGCCAGCAGCCGCCTAGCGGGAATCGACAATGAGCAGTTCTTC,CASSRLAGIDNEQFF,TRBJ2-1,TRBD2,TRBV11-3,NA
TGTGCCAGCGAAAGGTGGGGGGATGGCACAGATACGCAGTATTTT,CASERWGDGTDTQYF,TRBJ2-3,NA,TRBV13,NA
TGCGCCAGCAGCTTGGAGGGGCCTAGTACCACTGAAGCTTTCTTT,CASSLEGPSTTEAFF,TRBJ1-1,NA,TRBV5-1,NA
TGCAGCGTGCTAACAGAGACGTGGACTGAAGCTTTCTTT,CSVLTETWTEAFF,TRBJ1-1,NA,TRBV29-1,few
TGTGCCTGGAGTGTATTTGGTAGCGGGAGGTATGCCAATGAGCAGTTCTTC,CAWSVFGSGRYANEQFF,TRBJ2-1,TRBD2,TRBV30,NA
TGTGCCAGCAGCTGGGACACTAGCGGGGGGAGCACAGATACGCAGTATTTT,CASSWDTSGGSTDTQYF,TRBJ2-3,TRBD2,TRBV7-2,once
TGTGCCAGTAGTATAGACCTTGGGACTTTCTCTGGCTACACCTTC,CASSIDLGTFSGYTF,TRBJ1-2,NA,TRBV19,NA
TGTGCCAGCAGTCAAAGCGTCTCTGGGGCCAACGTCCTGACTTTC,CASSQSVSGANVLTF,TRBJ2-6,NA,TRBV28,NA
TGTGCCAGTAGTATTGCAGGTTTCGGCGAGCAGTACTTC,CASSIAGFGEQYF,TRBJ2-7,NA,TRBV19,few
TGTGCCAGCAGCGGACAGGGGGTTCCTTACAATGAGCAGTTCTTC,CASSGQGVPYNEQFF,TRBJ2-1,TRBD1,TRBV9,few
TGTGCCAGCAGCCAGGAAGGGACAGGGGGAGGGGGTCAGCCCCAGCATTTT,CASSQEGTGGGGQPQHF,TRBJ1-5,TRBD1,TRBV4-2,NA
TGTGCCAGCACTAAGGGGGGCAATCAGCCCCAGCATTTT,CASTKGGNQPQHF,TRBJ1-5,NA,TRBV6-5,NA
TGTGCCAGCAGCTCCTTGGGACAGACGGTCGGCTACACCTTC,CASSSLGQTVGYTF,TRBJ1-2,TRBD1,TRBV7-9,NA
TGTGCCAGCAGCCCACCTCGGGACAGGCCCTACGAGCAGTACTTC,CASSPPRDRPYEQYF,TRBJ2-7,TRBD1,TRBV7-8,NA
TGTGCCAGCAGCTTGGTCCAAGTGAACACTGAAGCTTTCTTT,CASSLVQVNTEAFF,TRBJ1-1,NA,TRBV7-8,NA
TGTGCCAGCCGCGGACTAGCTTACAATGAGCAGTTCTTC,CASRGLAYNEQFF,TRBJ2-1,TRBD2,TRBV6-6,NA
TGTGCCAGCAGCTTTGGGGGCCGGACTAGCGGGGGAGAGACCCAGTACTTC,CASSFGGRTSGGETQYF,TRBJ2-5,TRBD2,TRBV5-4,NA
TGTGCCAGCAGCTCACCGATACCGTCCAATGAGCAGTTCTTC,CASSSPIPSNEQFF,TRBJ2-1,NA,TRBV11-3,NA